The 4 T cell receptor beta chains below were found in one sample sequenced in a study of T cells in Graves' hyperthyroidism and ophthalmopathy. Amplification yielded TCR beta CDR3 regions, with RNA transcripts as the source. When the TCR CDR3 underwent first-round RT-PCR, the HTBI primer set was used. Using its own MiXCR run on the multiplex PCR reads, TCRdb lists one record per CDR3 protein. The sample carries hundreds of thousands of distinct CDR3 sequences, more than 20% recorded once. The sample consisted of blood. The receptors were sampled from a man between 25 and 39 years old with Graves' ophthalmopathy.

CDR3 in DNA: TGCGCCAGCAGCTTCGCCAGCTCTAATGAAAAACTGTTTTTT. This encodes CASSFASSNEKLFF. The chain carries TRBV5-1 and TRBJ1-4; D not resolved. The CDR3 is made up of 14 amino acids. Trimming took 2 bases from V and 3 from J, leaving 8 bases between them. Germline values: CDR1 SGHRS, CDR2 YFSETQ.

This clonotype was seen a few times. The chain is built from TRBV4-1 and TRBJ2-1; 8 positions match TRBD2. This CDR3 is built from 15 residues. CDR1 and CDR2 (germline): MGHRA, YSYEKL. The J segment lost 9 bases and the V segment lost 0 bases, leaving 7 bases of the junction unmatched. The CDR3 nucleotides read TGCGCCAGCAGCCAAGATAAGCGGGAGTGGCCTGAGCAGTTCTTC. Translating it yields CASSQDKREWPEQFF.

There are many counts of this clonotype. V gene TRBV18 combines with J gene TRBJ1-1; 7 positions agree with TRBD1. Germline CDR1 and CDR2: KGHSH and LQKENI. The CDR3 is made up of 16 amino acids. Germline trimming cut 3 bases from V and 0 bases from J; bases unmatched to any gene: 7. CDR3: CASSPYDRAVNTEAFF. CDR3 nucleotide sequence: TGTGCCAGCTCACCTTACGACAGGGCTGTGAACACTGAAGCTTTCTTT.

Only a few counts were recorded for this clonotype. The CDR3 loop is CASSLHGRNMLSMNTEAFF. Written as DNA, the CDR3 is TGTGCCAGCAGCTTACACGGACGGAACATGCTAAGCATGAACACTGAAGCTTTCTTT. The chain is built from TRBV14 and TRBJ1-1; D is unresolved. CDR1 and CDR2 (germline): SGHDN, FVKESK. The V end lost 5 bases, the J end lost 0 bases, and 25 bases lay between the germline ends. The CDR3 has 19 residues.